This T cell receptor beta chain was sequenced for a study of blood T cell repertoires in COVID-19. Study context: The United States, Italy and Spain were the sources of the acute and convalescent COVID-19 samples. The cDNA or gDNA used as material had been derived from T cells, B-cell-depleted T cells, or PBMCs.

Per the original data handling: For nucleated cells, counts were estimated from reference gene primer amplification. Method: immunoSEQ multiplex PCR; TCRdb's copy keeps in-frame clones and lacks some. The DNA was the basis for D and trimming; V, J and clone size are from that table. This repertoire shows over 90,000 clones, about 86% found once; its top ten account for about 3%. In its sample, this clone was seen once. The V gene's germline CDR1 is SGHVS and CDR2 FNYEAQ. Losses at the gene ends were 3 bases for V and 3 bases for J; bases not matched to a gene: 9. CDR3 length: 16 residues. The rearrangement uses TRBV7-6 and TRBJ2-7, with 9 bases matching TRBD1. The sequenced material came from peripheral blood. The TCR comes from a human donor in a cohort sampled during active COVID-19. CDR3 coding DNA: TGTGCCAGCAGCTTGAGGACAGGGGCTCTGGGCTACGAGCAGTACTTC. Its protein is CASSLRTGALGYEQYF.